Sequencing of this T cell receptor beta chain was carried out in a study of shared clonotypes between healthy human individuals. Donors comprised healthy HIV-negative adults lacking recent acute infections or vaccinations. Germline trimming cut 0 bases from V and 4 bases from J; bases unmatched to any gene: 2. The CDR3 sequence is 14 residues long. Germline V gene data show CDR1 as LNHNV and CDR2 as YYDKDF (reference sequence). Details on this clone: The antigen remains unidentified.

The assay was run at deep level. In the authors' workflow: Filtering differed, since immunoSEQ gave only junction sequences and no quality scores. Produced via immunoSEQ multiplex PCR; TCRdb's table is partial and in-frame only. Clonal size and the V and J genes are those of that table, whereas D and trimming came from the DNA. Here the sample spans about half a million clones, roughly 80% being singletons. Study-wide results and limits: Donor clonotype sharing was expected to depend on sequencing depth.

The receptor was derived from a middle-aged woman in good health. Some clones in this sample may be carry-over from other donors' samples. The chain recombines TRBV15 with TRBJ2-7; TRBD1 agrees at 8 bases. Sequences were obtained from PBMCs. The CDR3 DNA follows: TGTGCCACCAGCAGAGATCAGGGGGCTTACGAGCAGTACTTC. Protein: CATSRDQGAYEQYF.